The clone carrying this T cell receptor beta chain was detected once. The CDR3 is made up of 15 amino acids. Germline values: CDR1 MNHNS, CDR2 SASEGT. V gave up 2 bases and J gave up 4 bases, with 14 bases separating them. TCRdb called the RT-PCR reads again in MiXCR, with one record for every CDR3 protein. The sample records around 700,000 distinct CDR3 sequences, 12% to 15% being singletons. The specimen sequenced was memory CD4+ T cells from blood. This chain uses TRBV6-1 with TRBJ1-2, with D possibly TRBD1 on 5 matching bases. The sequence came from a female donor in good health, serving as a healthy control. The CDR3 here is CASSEQQGSAYGYTF. The CDR3 DNA reads TGTGCCAGCAGTGAACAGCAGGGATCCGCCTATGGCTACACCTTC.